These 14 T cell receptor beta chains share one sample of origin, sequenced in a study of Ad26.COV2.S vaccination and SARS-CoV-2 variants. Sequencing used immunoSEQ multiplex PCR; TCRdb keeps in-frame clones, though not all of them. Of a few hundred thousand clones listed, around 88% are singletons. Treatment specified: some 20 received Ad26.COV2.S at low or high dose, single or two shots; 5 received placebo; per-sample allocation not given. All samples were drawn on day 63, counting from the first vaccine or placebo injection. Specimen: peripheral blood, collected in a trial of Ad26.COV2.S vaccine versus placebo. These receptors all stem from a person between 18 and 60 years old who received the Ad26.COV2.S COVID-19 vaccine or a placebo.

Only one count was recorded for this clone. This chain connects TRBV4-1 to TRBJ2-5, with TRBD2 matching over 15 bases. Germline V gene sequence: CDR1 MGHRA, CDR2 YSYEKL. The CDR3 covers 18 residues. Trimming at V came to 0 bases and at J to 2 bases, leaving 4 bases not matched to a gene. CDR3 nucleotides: TGCGCCAGCAGCCAAGACCTGGGACTAGCGGGGGGACAAGAGACCCAGTACTTC. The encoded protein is CASSQDLGLAGGQETQYF.

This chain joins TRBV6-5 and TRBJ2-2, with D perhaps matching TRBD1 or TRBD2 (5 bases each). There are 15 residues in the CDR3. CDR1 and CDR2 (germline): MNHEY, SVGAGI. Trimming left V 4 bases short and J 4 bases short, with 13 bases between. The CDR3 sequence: CASSLGDLLTGELFF. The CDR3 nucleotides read TGTGCCAGCAGTTTGGGGGATTTGCTCACCGGGGAGCTGTTTTTT.

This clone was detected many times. CDR3 coding DNA: TGTGCCAGTAGTATAAGGACGGCCAGACATGGCTACACCTTC. Protein sequence: CASSIRTARHGYTF. This chain uses TRBV19 with TRBJ1-2; D ambiguous. V lost 2 bases, J lost 6 bases, and 13 bases lay in between. Germline CDR1 and CDR2: LNHDA and SQIVND (reference sequence). The length of the CDR3 is 14 residues.

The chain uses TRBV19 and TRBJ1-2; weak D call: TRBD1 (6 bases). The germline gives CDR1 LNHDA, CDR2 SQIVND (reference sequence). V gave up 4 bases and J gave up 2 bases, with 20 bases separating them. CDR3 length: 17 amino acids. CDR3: CASSTLFHKGGNYGYTF. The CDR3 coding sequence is TGTGCCAGTAGTACCCTATTTCACAAAGGGGGGAACTATGGCTACACCTTC.

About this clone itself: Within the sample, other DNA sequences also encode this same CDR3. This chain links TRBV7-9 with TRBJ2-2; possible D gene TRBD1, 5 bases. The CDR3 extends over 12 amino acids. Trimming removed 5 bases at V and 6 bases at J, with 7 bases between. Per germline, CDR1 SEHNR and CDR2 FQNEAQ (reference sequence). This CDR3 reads CASSPGPGELFF. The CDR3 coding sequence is TGTGCCAGCAGCCCAGGGCCCGGGGAGCTGTTTTTT. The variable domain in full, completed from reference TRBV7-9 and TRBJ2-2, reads DTGVSQNPRHKITKRGQNVTFRCDPISEHNRLYWYRQTLGQGPEFLTYFQNEAQLEKSRLLSDRFSAERPKGSFSTLEIQRTEQGDSAMYLCASSPGPGELFFGEGSRLTVL.

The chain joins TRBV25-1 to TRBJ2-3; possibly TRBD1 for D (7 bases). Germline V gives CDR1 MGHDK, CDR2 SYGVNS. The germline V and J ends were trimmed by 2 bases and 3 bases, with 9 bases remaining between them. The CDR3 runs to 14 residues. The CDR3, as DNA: TGTGCCAGCAGTGAAGCAGGGGGGACAGATACGCAGTATTTT. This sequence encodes CASSEAGGTDTQYF.

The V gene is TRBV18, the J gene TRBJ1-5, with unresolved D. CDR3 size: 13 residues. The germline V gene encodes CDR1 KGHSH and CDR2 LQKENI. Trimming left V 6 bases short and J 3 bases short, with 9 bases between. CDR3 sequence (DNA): TGTGCCAGCTCGGAAGGGCACAATCAGCCCCAGCATTTT. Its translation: CASSEGHNQPQHF.

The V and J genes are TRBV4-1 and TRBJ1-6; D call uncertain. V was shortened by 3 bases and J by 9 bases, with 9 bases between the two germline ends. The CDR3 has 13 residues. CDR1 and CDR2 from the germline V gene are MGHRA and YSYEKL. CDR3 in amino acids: CASSQILGSPLHF. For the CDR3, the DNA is TGCGCCAGCAGCCAGATTCTTGGTTCACCCCTCCACTTT.

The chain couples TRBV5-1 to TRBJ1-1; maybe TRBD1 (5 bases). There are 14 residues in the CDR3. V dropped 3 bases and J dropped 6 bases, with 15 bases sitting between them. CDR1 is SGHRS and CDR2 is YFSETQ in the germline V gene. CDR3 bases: TGCGCCAGCAGCTCACAGGCATTACTCCCTGAAGCTTTCTTT. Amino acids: CASSSQALLPEAFF.

The CDR3 region is CASSGTSGGAGDTQYF. In DNA form, the CDR3 reads TGTGCCAGCAGCGGGACTAGCGGGGGGGCAGGTGATACGCAGTATTTT. This chain joins TRBV5-4 and TRBJ2-3, with 16 bases aligning to TRBD2. After removal of 4 bases from V and 6 bases from J, the junction contained 5 bases not matched to a gene. Germline CDR1 reads SGHNT; CDR2 reads YYREEE (reference sequence). CDR3 length: 16 residues.

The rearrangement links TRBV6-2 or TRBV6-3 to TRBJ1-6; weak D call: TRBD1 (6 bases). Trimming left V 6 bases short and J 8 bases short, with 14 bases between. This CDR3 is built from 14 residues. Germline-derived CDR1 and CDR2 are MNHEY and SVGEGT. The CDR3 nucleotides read TGTGCCAGCAGCTCACAGGGTCCAGATTCACCCCTCCACTTT. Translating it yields CASSSQGPDSPLHF.

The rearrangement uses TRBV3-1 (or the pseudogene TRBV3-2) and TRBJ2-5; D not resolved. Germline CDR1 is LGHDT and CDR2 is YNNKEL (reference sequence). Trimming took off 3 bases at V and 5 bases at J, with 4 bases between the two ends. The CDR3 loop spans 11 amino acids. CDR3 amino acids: CASSHLETQYF. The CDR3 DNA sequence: TGTGCCAGCAGCCACCTTGAGACCCAGTACTTC.

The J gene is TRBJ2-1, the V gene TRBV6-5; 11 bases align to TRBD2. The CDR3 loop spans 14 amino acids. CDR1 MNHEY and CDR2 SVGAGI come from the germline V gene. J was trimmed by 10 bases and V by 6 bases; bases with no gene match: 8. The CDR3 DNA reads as TGTGCCAGCAGCCTAGCGGGGGGCCAGGGAGAGCAGTTCTTC. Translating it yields CASSLAGGQGEQFF.

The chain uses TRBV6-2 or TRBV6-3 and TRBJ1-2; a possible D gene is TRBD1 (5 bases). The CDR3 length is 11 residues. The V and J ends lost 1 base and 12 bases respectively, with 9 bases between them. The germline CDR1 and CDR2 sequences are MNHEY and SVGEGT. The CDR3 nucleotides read TGTGCCAGCAGTTACTTAGCGGGGCACACCTTC. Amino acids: CASSYLAGHTF.